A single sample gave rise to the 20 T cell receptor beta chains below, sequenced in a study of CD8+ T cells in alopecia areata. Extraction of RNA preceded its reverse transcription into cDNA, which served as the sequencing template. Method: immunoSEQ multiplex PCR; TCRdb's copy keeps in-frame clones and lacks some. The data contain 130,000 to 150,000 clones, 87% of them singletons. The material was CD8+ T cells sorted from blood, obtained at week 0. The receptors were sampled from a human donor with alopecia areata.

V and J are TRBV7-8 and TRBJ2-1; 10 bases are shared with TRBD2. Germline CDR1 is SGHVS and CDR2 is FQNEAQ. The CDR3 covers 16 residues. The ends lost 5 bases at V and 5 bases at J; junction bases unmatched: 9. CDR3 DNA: TGTGCCAGCAGCCCCACCGGAGGACTAGCGGACAATGAGCAGTTCTTC. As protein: CASSPTGGLADNEQFF. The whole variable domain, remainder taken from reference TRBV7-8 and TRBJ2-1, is GAGVSQSPRYKVAKRGQDVALRCDPISGHVSLFWYQQALGQGPEFLTYFQNEAQLDKSGLPSDRFFAERPEGSVSTLKIQRTQQEDSAVYLCASSPTGGLADNEQFFGPGTRLTVL.

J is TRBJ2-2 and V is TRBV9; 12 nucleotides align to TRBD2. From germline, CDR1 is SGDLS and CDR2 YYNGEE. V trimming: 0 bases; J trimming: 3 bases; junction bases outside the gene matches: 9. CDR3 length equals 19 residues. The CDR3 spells CASSVVGGLAGIDTGELFF. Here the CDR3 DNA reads TGTGCCAGCAGCGTAGTAGGAGGACTAGCGGGAATCGACACCGGGGAGCTGTTTTTT.

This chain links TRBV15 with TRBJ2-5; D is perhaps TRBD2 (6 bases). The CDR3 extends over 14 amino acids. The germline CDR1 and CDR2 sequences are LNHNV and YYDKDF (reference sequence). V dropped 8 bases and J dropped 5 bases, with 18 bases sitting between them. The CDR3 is CATAGGDFGETQYF. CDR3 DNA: TGTGCCACCGCAGGAGGGGACTTCGGGGAGACCCAGTACTTC.

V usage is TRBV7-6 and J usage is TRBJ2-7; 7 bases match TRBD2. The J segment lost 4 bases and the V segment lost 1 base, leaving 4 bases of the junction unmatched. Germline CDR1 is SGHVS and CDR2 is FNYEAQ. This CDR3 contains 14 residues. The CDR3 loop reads CASSLVGGEYEQYF. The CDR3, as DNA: TGTGCCAGCAGCTTAGTGGGGGGGGAATACGAGCAGTACTTC.

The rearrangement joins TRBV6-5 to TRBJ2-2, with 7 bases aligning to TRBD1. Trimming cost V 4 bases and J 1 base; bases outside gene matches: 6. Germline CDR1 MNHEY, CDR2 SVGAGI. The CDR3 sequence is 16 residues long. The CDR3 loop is CASSWGTGENTGELFF. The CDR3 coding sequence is TGTGCCAGCAGTTGGGGAACAGGGGAGAACACCGGGGAGCTGTTTTTT.

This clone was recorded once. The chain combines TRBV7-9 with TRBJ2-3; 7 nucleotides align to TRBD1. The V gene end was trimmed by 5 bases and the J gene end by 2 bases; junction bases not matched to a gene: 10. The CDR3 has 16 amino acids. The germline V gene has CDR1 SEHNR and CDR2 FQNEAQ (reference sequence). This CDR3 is CASSHRDRPPTDTQYF. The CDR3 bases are TGTGCCAGCAGCCACCGGGACAGACCCCCCACAGATACGCAGTATTTT.

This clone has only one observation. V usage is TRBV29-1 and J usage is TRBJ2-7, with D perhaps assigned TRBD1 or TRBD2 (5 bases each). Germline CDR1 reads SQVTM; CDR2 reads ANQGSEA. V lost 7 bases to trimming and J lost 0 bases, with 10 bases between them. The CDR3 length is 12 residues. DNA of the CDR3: TGCAGCGCCGTGGGGGACTCCTACGAGCAGTACTTC. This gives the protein CSAVGDSYEQYF.

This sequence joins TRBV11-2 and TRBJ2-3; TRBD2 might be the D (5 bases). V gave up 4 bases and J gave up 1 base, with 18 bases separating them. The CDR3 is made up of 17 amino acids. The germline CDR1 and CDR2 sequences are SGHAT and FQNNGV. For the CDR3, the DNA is TGTGCCAGCAGCTCCTACCCTAGGGCGGAGGGCACAGATACGCAGTATTTT. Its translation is CASSSYPRAEGTDTQYF.

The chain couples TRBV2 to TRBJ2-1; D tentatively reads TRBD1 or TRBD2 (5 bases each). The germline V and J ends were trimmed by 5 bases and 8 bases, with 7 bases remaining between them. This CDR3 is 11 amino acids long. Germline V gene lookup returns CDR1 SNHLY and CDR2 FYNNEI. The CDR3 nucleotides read TGTGCCAGCAGTCTGGGGGATGAGCAGTTCTTC. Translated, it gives CASSLGDEQFF.

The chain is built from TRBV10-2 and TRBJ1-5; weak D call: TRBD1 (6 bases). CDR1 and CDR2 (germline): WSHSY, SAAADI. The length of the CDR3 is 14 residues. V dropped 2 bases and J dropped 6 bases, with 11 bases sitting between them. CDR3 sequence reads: CASSESRGGQPQHF. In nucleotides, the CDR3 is TGCGCCAGCAGTGAGAGCAGGGGAGGTCAGCCCCAGCATTTT.

The chain's CDR3 is CASSPAFGELNTEAFF. Written as DNA, the CDR3 is TGTGCCAGCAGCCCGGCCTTCGGGGAGTTGAACACTGAAGCTTTCTTT. The genes are TRBV9 and TRBJ1-1; no clear D. Germline assignment: CDR1 SGDLS and CDR2 YYNGEE. The CDR3 is 16 amino acids. Trimming shortened V by 4 bases and J by 0 bases, and 16 bases separated the two germline ends.

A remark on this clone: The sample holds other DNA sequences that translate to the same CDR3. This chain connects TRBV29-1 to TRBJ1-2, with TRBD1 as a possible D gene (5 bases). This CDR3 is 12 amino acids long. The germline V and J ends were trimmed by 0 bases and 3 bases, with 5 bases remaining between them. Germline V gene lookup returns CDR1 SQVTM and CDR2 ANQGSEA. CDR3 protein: CSVEDRDYGYTF. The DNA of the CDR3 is TGCAGCGTTGAAGACAGGGACTATGGCTACACCTTC.

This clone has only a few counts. CDR3 region: CSASGTGTYEQYF. CDR3 nucleotides: TGCAGCGCGTCCGGGACAGGGACCTACGAGCAGTACTTC. The chain joins TRBV29-1 to TRBJ2-7, with 9 nucleotides matching TRBD1. With 7 bases clipped from V and 2 bases from J, the junction kept 6 bases outside the gene matches. The length of the CDR3 is 13 residues. CDR1 and CDR2 from the germline V gene are SQVTM and ANQGSEA.

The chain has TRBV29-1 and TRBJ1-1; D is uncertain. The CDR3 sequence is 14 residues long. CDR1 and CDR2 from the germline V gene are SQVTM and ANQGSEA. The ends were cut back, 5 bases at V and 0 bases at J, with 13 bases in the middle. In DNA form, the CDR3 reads TGCAGCGTTATGGCAGCGACCCTGAACACTGAAGCTTTCTTT. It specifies CSVMAATLNTEAFF.

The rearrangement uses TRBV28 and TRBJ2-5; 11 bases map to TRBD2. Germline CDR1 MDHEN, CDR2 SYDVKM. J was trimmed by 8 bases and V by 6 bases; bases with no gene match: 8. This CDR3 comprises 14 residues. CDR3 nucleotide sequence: TGTGCCAGCAGGACACTAGCGGGAGCTGAAACCCAGTACTTC. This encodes CASRTLAGAETQYF.

The DNA for the CDR3 is TGTGCCAGCAGCCAAGGTCGCTATGCCTACGAGCAGTACTTC. This translates into CASSQGRYAYEQYF. This chain links TRBV4-2 with TRBJ2-7; the D is unclear. Germline CDR1 is LGHNA and CDR2 is YNFKEQ. The CDR3 runs to 14 residues. V was shortened by 1 base and J by 2 bases, with 9 bases between the two germline ends.

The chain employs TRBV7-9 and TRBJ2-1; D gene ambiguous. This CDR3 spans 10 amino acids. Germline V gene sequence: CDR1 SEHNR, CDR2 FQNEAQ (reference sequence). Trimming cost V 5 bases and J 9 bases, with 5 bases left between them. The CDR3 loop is CASSPPEQFF. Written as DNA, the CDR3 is TGTGCCAGCAGCCCCCCTGAGCAGTTCTTC.

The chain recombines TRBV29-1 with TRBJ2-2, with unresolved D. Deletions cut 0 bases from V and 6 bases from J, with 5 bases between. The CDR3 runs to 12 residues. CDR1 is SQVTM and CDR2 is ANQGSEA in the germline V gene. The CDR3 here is CSVEDHAGELFF. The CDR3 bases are TGCAGCGTTGAAGATCATGCCGGGGAGCTGTTTTTT.

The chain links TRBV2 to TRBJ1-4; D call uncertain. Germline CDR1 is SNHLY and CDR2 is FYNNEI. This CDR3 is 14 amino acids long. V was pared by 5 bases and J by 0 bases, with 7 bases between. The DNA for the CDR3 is TGTGCCAGCAGTTGGACGGCAACTAATGAAAAACTGTTTTTT. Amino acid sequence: CASSWTATNEKLFF.

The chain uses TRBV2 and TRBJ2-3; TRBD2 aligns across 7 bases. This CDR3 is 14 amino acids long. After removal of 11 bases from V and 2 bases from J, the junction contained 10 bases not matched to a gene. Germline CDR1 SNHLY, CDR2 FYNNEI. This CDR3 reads CAVPGTITTDTQYF. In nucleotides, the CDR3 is TGTGCCGTACCCGGGACTATAACCACAGATACGCAGTATTTT.